Below, 2 T cell receptor beta chains from the same sample are listed, as sequenced in a study of PD-L1 blockade in urothelial cancer. Measured with immunoSEQ multiplex PCR; TCRdb has only the in-frame clones, and not every one. This table has 85,000 to 95,000 clones, about 90% appearing once. Time point specified: pretreatment peripheral blood. Specimen: PBMCs, collected around atezolizumab (anti-PD-L1) treatment. The receptors were gathered from a woman over 75 with urothelial cancer.

V and J are TRBV28 and TRBJ1-2, with 7 bases fitting TRBD1. Losses at the gene ends were 5 bases for V and 0 bases for J; bases not matched to a gene: 3. Germline V gene lookup returns CDR1 MDHEN and CDR2 SYDVKM. CDR3 length: 14 residues. CDR3 bases: TGTGCCAGCAGTCTTGGACAGGCTAACTATGGCTACACCTTC. It yields the protein CASSLGQANYGYTF.

The J gene is TRBJ1-5, the V gene TRBV27; D is ambiguous. Trimming stripped 6 bases from V and 0 bases from J, with 9 bases between. This CDR3 is built from 14 residues. Germline V gene sequence: CDR1 MNHEY, CDR2 SMNVEV (reference sequence). CDR3 DNA sequence: TGTGCCAGCAGGGAGCGGTATAGCAATCAGCCCCAGCATTTT. Protein product: CASRERYSNQPQHF.